Below, one T cell receptor (beta chain) is given with its context. No antigen is known for it. Germline V lookup: CDR1 ENHRY, CDR2 SYGVKD. Losses at the gene ends were 5 bases for V and 8 bases for J; bases not matched to a gene: 12. This CDR3 is built from 15 residues. This sample was included in a study of T-cell memory formation after mild COVID-19. TCRdb re-called the 5' RACE reads through MiXCR, storing one row per CDR3 protein. In the table there are about 560,000 distinct CDR3 sequences, 15% to 20% of which are singletons. Notes on the study in general: Contracting clones from day 15 to 85 showed balanced CD4/CD8; later expanders favored CD4+. Day 37-peaking second-wave clones had unconfirmed SARS-CoV-2 specificity.

The J gene is TRBJ1-5, the V gene TRBV10-3; 7 nucleotides align to TRBD1. This TCR was recovered from an adult woman who had mild COVID-19 (a few samples of this study predate the infection). Cell type and time point are not known. Sequenced: PBMCs or a T cell subset sorted from them (not recorded which). CDR3 nucleotides: TGTGCCATCAGTCAAACTGGACAGGCCTTTGAGCCCCAGCATTTT. Protein product: CAISQTGQAFEPQHF.